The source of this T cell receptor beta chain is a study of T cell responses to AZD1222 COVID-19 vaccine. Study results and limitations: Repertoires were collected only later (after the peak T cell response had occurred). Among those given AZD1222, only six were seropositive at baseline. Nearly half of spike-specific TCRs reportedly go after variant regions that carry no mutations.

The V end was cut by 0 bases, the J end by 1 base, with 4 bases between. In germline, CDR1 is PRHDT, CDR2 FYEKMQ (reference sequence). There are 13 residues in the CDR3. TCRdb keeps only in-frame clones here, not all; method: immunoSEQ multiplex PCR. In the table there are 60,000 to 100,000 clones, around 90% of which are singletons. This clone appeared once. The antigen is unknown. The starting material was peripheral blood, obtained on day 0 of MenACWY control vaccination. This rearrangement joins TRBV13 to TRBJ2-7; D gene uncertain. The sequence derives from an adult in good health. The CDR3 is CASSLGKSYEQYF. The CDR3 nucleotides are TGTGCCAGCAGCTTAGGGAAATCCTACGAGCAGTACTTC. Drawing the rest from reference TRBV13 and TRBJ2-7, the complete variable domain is AAGVIQSPRHLIKEKRETATLKCYPIPRHDTVYWYQQGPGQDPQFLISFYEKMQSDKGSIPDRFSAQQFSDYHSELNMSSLELGDSALYFCASSLGKSYEQYFGPGTRLTVT.